Shown below are 14 T cell receptor beta chains from a single sample sequenced in a study of CD8 T cells in ankylosing spondylitis. Via MiXCR, TCRdb re-called the 5' RACE reads, giving one row per CDR3 protein. In the table there are approximately 260,000 distinct CDR3 sequences, about 20% of which are singletons. Material: blood, either unsorted or a sorted T cell fraction (not recorded which). These receptors all come from a male donor with ankylosing spondylitis or in good health (not recorded which).

This clonotype was detected a few times. This chain connects TRBV6-5 to TRBJ2-1; D unresolved. Germline-derived CDR1 and CDR2 are MNHEY and SVGAGI. The V and J ends lost 0 bases and 7 bases respectively, with 7 bases between them. CDR3 length: 13 amino acids. The CDR3 DNA is TGTGCCAGCAGTTACTCGGTGGGGAATGAGCAGTTCTTC. Translated, it gives CASSYSVGNEQFF.

The chain carries TRBV11-2 and TRBJ1-1; 8 nucleotides align to TRBD1. The junction had 7 bases not matched to a gene; V was cut back by 2 bases and J by 5 bases. This CDR3 comprises 15 residues. The germline CDR1 and CDR2 sequences are SGHAT and FQNNGV. The CDR3 region has the DNA TGTGCCAGCAGCTTATTCAGGGGGCTTACTACTGAAGCTTTCTTT. Translating it yields CASSLFRGLTTEAFF.

This clonotype was recorded a few times. The chain has TRBV15 and TRBJ2-2; 11 positions agree with TRBD2. The CDR3 contains 17 residues. Germline V gene sequence: CDR1 LNHNV, CDR2 YYDKDF (reference sequence). V was clipped by 3 bases and J by 5 bases; unmatched bases: 8. This CDR3 reads CATSRVITSGSTGELFF. The CDR3 nucleotides read TGTGCCACCAGCAGGGTCATCACTAGCGGGAGTACCGGGGAGCTGTTTTTT.

V usage is TRBV5-4 and J usage is TRBJ1-6, with no clear D. CDR1 is SGHNT and CDR2 is YYREEE in the germline V gene (reference sequence). The germline V and J ends were trimmed by 1 base and 6 bases, with 8 bases remaining between them. The CDR3 runs 14 residues. The DNA of the CDR3 is TGTGCCAGCAGCTTGAGCCTTTCTAATTCACCCCTCCACTTT. It codes for CASSLSLSNSPLHF.

This clonotype occurred a few times. CDR3 residues: CASSPSGYSYEQYF. In DNA form, the CDR3 reads TGTGCCAGCAGTCCCTCAGGCTACTCCTACGAGCAGTACTTC. This chain uses TRBV12-3 or TRBV12-4 with TRBJ2-7; D is undetermined. The CDR3 consists of 14 residues. Between the trimmed V and J ends, which lost 5 bases and 0 bases, there was a span of 11 bases.

This clonotype was observed a handful of times. The V gene is TRBV20-1, the J gene TRBJ2-1, with 7 positions matching TRBD2. The CDR3 has 14 residues. Germline V CDR1 and CDR2: DFQATT, SNEGSKA (reference sequence). With 5 bases clipped from V and 8 bases from J, the junction kept 12 bases outside the gene matches. The CDR3 spells CSAGWGEGHYEQFF. DNA for the CDR3: TGCAGTGCTGGCTGGGGGGAGGGCCACTATGAGCAGTTCTTC.

This clonotype appeared a few times. The chain employs TRBV29-1 and TRBJ2-4, with TRBD1 matching 7 bases. J was trimmed by 6 bases and V by 6 bases; bases with no gene match: 8. The CDR3 contains 13 residues. Germline CDR1 SQVTM, CDR2 ANQGSEA. Written as DNA, the CDR3 is TGCAGCGTGACGACCGGGACAGTAAACATTCAGTACTTC. Its protein product is CSVTTGTVNIQYF.

This clonotype was found a few times. The chain couples TRBV5-5 to TRBJ2-2; TRBD1 aligns across 10 bases. In germline, CDR1 is SGHKS, CDR2 YYEKEE (reference sequence). V gave up 5 bases and J gave up 3 bases; unmatched junction bases: 4. CDR3 length: 15 amino acids. DNA of the CDR3: TGTGCCAGCAGACGGGACAGGGGTTACACCGGGGAGCTGTTTTTT. Protein sequence: CASRRDRGYTGELFF. The variable domain in full, completed from reference TRBV5-5 and TRBJ2-2, reads DAGVTQSPTHLIKTRGQQVTLRCSPISGHKSVSWYQQVLGQGPQFIFQYYEKEERGRGNFPDRFSARQFPNYSSELNVNALLLGDSALYLCASRRDRGYTGELFFGEGSRLTVL.

This clonotype was counted only a few times. The chain carries TRBV4-3 and TRBJ1-6; D ambiguous. Germline V lookup: CDR1 LGHNA, CDR2 YSLEER. Between the trimmed V and J ends, which lost 2 bases and 6 bases, there was a span of 8 bases. The CDR3 is 14 residues long. CDR3 sequence reads: CASSQNALNSPLHF. In nucleotides, the CDR3 is TGCGCCAGCAGCCAAAATGCCCTTAATTCACCCCTCCACTTT.

In this sample, this clonotype turned up a few times. The chain recombines TRBV5-5 with TRBJ2-7; D gene unclear. Trimming took 2 bases from V and 1 from J, leaving 10 bases between them. The germline V gene encodes CDR1 SGHKS and CDR2 YYEKEE (reference sequence). This CDR3 spans 14 amino acids. The CDR3 DNA sequence: TGTGCCAGCAGCTTTGATGTGTTATCCTACGAGCAGTACTTC. Encoded protein: CASSFDVLSYEQYF.

This clonotype was picked up many times. The rearrangement joins TRBV7-9 to TRBJ2-1, with D hard to call. V was trimmed by 7 bases and J by 6 bases, leaving 16 bases between them. Looked up from germline, CDR1 is SEHNR and CDR2 is FQNEAQ (reference sequence). There are 14 residues in the CDR3. CDR3 loop: CASTPAPSLNEQFF. As DNA, the CDR3 is TGTGCCAGCACCCCTGCCCCCTCGCTCAATGAGCAGTTCTTC.

Concerning this clonotype: Relative to the germline gene, one junction end is altered; a read error may explain this. This rearrangement joins TRBV12-3 or TRBV12-4 to TRBJ2-7; either TRBD1 or TRBD2 may fit D (5 bases each). The CDR3 totals 15 residues. CDR3 bases: TGTGCCAGCAGTTTCGACGGGGACCTACCCTATGAGCAGTACTTC. Its translation: CASSFDGDLPYEQYF.

The V gene is TRBV7-8, the J gene TRBJ2-2; a possible D gene is TRBD2 (6 bases). Trimming removed 7 bases at V and 4 bases at J, with 10 bases between. This CDR3 comprises 13 residues. Germline values: CDR1 SGHVS, CDR2 FQNEAQ. The CDR3 coding sequence is TGTGCCAGCACCCCCGGGGGCACCGGGGAGCTGTTTTTT. Its translation is CASTPGGTGELFF.

This chain links TRBV5-7 with TRBJ1-2; D remains ambiguous. TRBV5-7 is an ORF for which the function is uncertain. V lost 4 bases to trimming and J lost 4 bases, with 11 bases between them. This CDR3 is built from 13 residues. CDR3 sequence reads: CASSLDGFYGYTF. The CDR3 DNA is TGTGCCAGCAGCCTAGACGGCTTCTATGGCTACACCTTC.